This TCR beta chain was captured in a study of persistence of HIV-infected CD4 T cells. This CDR3 spans 15 amino acids. Trimming pared 7 bases from V and 4 bases from J, leaving 19 bases between. Germline lookup yields CDR1 MDHEN and CDR2 SYDVKM. The immunoSEQ assay was version 4, run in survey mode. The protocol was immunoSEQ multiplex PCR, while the TCRdb copy is restricted to in-frame clones and leaves out a portion. The sample carries about 9,200 clones, around 82% recorded once. An overlapping HIV-1 Gag peptide pool stimulated these cells at approximately 1 ug/peptide/mL. Sorting selected CD4+ T cells upregulating both CD40 ligand and CD69. A note on this clone: Antigen unknown.

The V gene is TRBV28, the J gene TRBJ1-2, with D possibly TRBD1 on 6 matching bases. The source is an adult woman with HIV who was CMV-seropositive. The material was CD4+ T cells sorted from PBMCs after approximately 20-hour stimulation, obtained from a patient who received antiretroviral therapy. The CDR3 DNA reads TGTGCCAGCATCACCTCCGGAGGGGGTGGCTATGGCTACACCTTC. Its translation is CASITSGGGGYGYTF.